This T cell receptor beta chain was identified during a study of post-analysis software for immune sequencing data. Notes on the study in general: F-measure co-clustering was strong for batch-matched samples. A few TRBV segments, TRBV5-6, TRBV5-1 and TRBV20-1 among them, were found more frequent in patients than controls. Significantly lower normalized Chao1 diversity was seen in multiple sclerosis patients than in controls.

Presence of unique molecular identifiers characterized the TCR beta cDNA libraries. TCRdb ran MiXCR on the PCR reads and lists one entry per CDR3 protein. The repertoire includes roughly 580,000 distinct CDR3 sequences, roughly 45% of them detected once, and roughly 1.7% sits in the top ten. This clonotype was picked up a small number of times. Its antigen is unknown. The CDR3 loop spans 13 amino acids. CDR1 is DFQATT, CDR2 SNEGSKA, per germline (reference sequence). V shed 5 bases and J shed 11 bases, with 21 bases lying between them. The chain carries TRBV20-1 and TRBJ2-5; D is undetermined. Sequencing was done on a sample of blood. This sequence was found in a girl between 10 and 17 years old with multiple sclerosis. DNA for the CDR3: TGCAGTGCTCCCGAAACCTCTACGAACCGACAGTACTTC. It specifies CSAPETSTNRQYF.